This TCR beta chain was sequenced in a study of T cell responses to AZD1222 COVID-19 vaccine listed by TCRdb under 2021. Background for the entire study: TCR sequencing covered 233 trial participants: roughly 200 given two doses of AZD1222 and approximately 25 given two doses of MenACWY control vaccine. Enrollment into the trials was organized by age into subgroups of 18-55, 56-69 and 70-plus years, and those subgroups contained roughly 140, 27 and 60 TCR-sequenced participants, respectively.

V is pruned by 6 bases and J by 6 bases, leaving 8 bases of the junction without a gene match. The CDR3 runs 15 residues from the cysteine to the phenylalanine. Just the 45-base CDR3 DNA is kept, in frame starting at base 1. The germline V gene (reference sequence) supplies CDR1 MNHEY and CDR2 SMNVEV. The CDR3 regions of human TCRbeta chains were subjected to immunosequencing. The paper's processing steps were these. TCRs in the repertoires were matched against a reference library of SARS-CoV-2-specific TCRs that had been generated with the MIRA antigen-specificity platform. Breadth was defined as the fraction of unique TCRs that were SARS-CoV-2-associated. Depth was defined as the fraction of total T cells that were SARS-CoV-2-associated. Using the MIRA data, each spike-specific TCR was mapped to the spike region that the TCR reacts to and placed in a CD4 or CD8 class. Log10-transformed breadth and depth values were compared by one-way ANOVA with Sidak's multiple comparisons tests. TCRdb limited this immuneACCESS table to in-frame rearrangements with V and J called. A share of clones is missing; checked studies link under half to unresolved V genes, and the rest is unexplained. The DNA was the basis for D and trimming; V, J and clone size are from that table. This sample lists about 69,000 clones; less than 90% were detected once. The ten largest clones take up around a quarter of the sample.

The paper's findings and limits, for the study overall: No day 14 peak-response samples were available, so repertoires were characterized only after the peak T cell response. Reportedly, close to half of the unique spike-specific TCRs recognized epitopes lying outside the regions that are mutated in the B.1.351 and B.1.1.7 variants. After two AZD1222 doses, both the breadth and the depth of spike-specific TCRs were significantly higher than at day 0 and than in MenACWY recipients. Most participants were white British and females outnumbered males, and the authors suggested that clonal diversity may have been underestimated. The vaccine-associated CD4 TCRs covered the entire spike protein, and the dominant responses fell in regions 160-218 and 743-854. Conclusions about previously exposed vaccinees are limited because only six or seven AZD1222 recipients were SARS-CoV-2 seropositive at baseline. The 56-69-year group was small, and its depth increase did not reach significance, likely because of low power.

This specimen's time point label, per the study, means: about 28 days (+/-7) after the second vaccine dose. Because spike-specific TCR depth and breadth did not differ between the two schedules, AZD1222 recipients who got a second dose at roughly 4 weeks were pooled with those who got a second dose at roughly 12 weeks. The vaccinee samples were drawn from two UK trials, COV001 and COV002, one of which was a single-blind randomized controlled phase 2/3 trial testing AZD1222 (ChAdOx1 nCoV-19) in healthy adults. For TCRbeta chain sequencing, PBMC samples were collected from trial participants at day 0 and at day 28 after the second dose. As concerns this clone: Its binding antigen is unknown. Base-call qualities are not available, and no considerably larger clone is one nucleotide away.

The V and J genes are TRBV27 and TRBJ2-1, with 10 junctional bases fitting TRBD1. The sequencing here drew on peripheral blood, taken 28 days after the second AZD1222 dose. This TCR was recovered from an adult who received the AZD1222 COVID-19 vaccine. This receptor carries the CDR3 CASSRPGQGSNEQFF. Read as DNA, the sequence is TGTGCCAGCAGCCGTCCGGGACAGGGGAGCAATGAGCAGTTCTTC.